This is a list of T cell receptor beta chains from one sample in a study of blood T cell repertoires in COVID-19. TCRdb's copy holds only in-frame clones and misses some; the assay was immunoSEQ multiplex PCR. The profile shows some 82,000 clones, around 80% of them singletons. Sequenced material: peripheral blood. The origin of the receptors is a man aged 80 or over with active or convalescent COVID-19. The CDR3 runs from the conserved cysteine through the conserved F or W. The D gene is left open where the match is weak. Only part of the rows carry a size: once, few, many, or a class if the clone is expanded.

CDR3 DNA: TGCGCCAGCAGCTTGGACGGGGGGCCGGTAACTGAAGCTTTCTTT
CDR3 protein: CASSLDGGPVTEAFF
J gene: TRBJ1-1
clone size: .
D gene: .
V gene: TRBV5-1

CDR3 DNA: TGTGCCAGCAGCTTAGCCCCCGACAGGGAGAGCTCTGGAAACACCATATATTTT
CDR3 protein: CASSLAPDRESSGNTIYF
J gene: TRBJ1-3
clone size: .
D gene: TRBD1
V gene: TRBV7-2

CDR3 DNA: TGTGCCGGCTCGGGCTCTGGGGCCAACGTCCTGACTTTC
CDR3 protein: CAGSGSGANVLTF
J gene: TRBJ2-6
clone size: .
D gene: .
V gene: TRBV30

CDR3 DNA: TGTGCCAGCAGCCAAGATCTCGTACAGTACAATGAGCAGTTCTTC
CDR3 protein: CASSQDLVQYNEQFF
J gene: TRBJ2-1
clone size: .
D gene: .
V gene: TRBV3-1/TRBV3-2

CDR3 DNA: TGCAGCGTGGCTGGACTAGCGGGAGGGAGCTCCTACGAGCAGTACTTC
CDR3 protein: CSVAGLAGGSSYEQYF
J gene: TRBJ2-7
clone size: few
D gene: TRBD2
V gene: TRBV29-1

CDR3 DNA: TGTGCCAGCAGCCCGTTTCCCCAGGGGGGAGAGGAGACCCAGTACTTC
CDR3 protein: CASSPFPQGGEETQYF
J gene: TRBJ2-5
clone size: .
D gene: .
V gene: TRBV5-4

CDR3 DNA: TGCAGCGTGCCCGGGGGGGACAGGGGATTACTCATGAACACTGAAGCTTTCTTT
CDR3 protein: CSVPGGDRGLLMNTEAFF
J gene: TRBJ1-1
clone size: .
D gene: TRBD1
V gene: TRBV29-1

CDR3 DNA: TGTGCCAGCTCCGGGACTAGCGGGGGGGCCTTGTACAATGAGCAGTTCTTC
CDR3 protein: CASSGTSGGALYNEQFF
J gene: TRBJ2-1
clone size: .
D gene: TRBD2
V gene: TRBV19

CDR3 DNA: TGTGCCAGCAGGCTAGGGGGTAATGGCTACACCTTC
CDR3 protein: CASRLGGNGYTF
J gene: TRBJ1-2
clone size: .
D gene: .
V gene: TRBV6-5

CDR3 DNA: TGTGCCTGGATGGGGGCTTCGATGAACACTGAAGCTTTCTTT
CDR3 protein: CAWMGASMNTEAFF
J gene: TRBJ1-1
clone size: .
D gene: .
V gene: TRBV30

CDR3 DNA: TGTGCCATCAGGGACGGACTAGCGGGGAACACCGGGGAGCTGTTTTTT
CDR3 protein: CAIRDGLAGNTGELFF
J gene: TRBJ2-2
clone size: .
D gene: TRBD2
V gene: TRBV10-3

CDR3 DNA: TGTGCCAGCACCTGGACAGTCACAGATACGCAGTATTTT
CDR3 protein: CASTWTVTDTQYF
J gene: TRBJ2-3
clone size: .
D gene: .
V gene: TRBV12-3/TRBV12-4

CDR3 DNA: TGTGCCAGCAGTTTATATCCCCGACTAGCGGGAGGCTACAATGAGCAGTTCTTC
CDR3 protein: CASSLYPRLAGGYNEQFF
J gene: TRBJ2-1
clone size: .
D gene: TRBD2
V gene: TRBV27

CDR3 DNA: TGTGCCAGCAGTTACAATGGACAGAACTATGGCTACACCTTC
CDR3 protein: CASSYNGQNYGYTF
J gene: TRBJ1-2
clone size: .
D gene: .
V gene: TRBV6-5

CDR3 DNA: TGCAGCGTTTTTTCTAGCGGGAGTATAAATACGCAGTATTTT
CDR3 protein: CSVFSSGSINTQYF
J gene: TRBJ2-3
clone size: .
D gene: TRBD2
V gene: TRBV29-1

CDR3 DNA: TGTGCCAGCAGCCCGACAGGGGAGTATTCACCCCTCCACTTT
CDR3 protein: CASSPTGEYSPLHF
J gene: TRBJ1-6
clone size: few
D gene: TRBD1
V gene: TRBV14

CDR3 DNA: TGTGCCACCAGCAGGCAGCCACCACGGGACACTGAAGCTTTCTTT
CDR3 protein: CATSRQPPRDTEAFF
J gene: TRBJ1-1
clone size: .
D gene: .
V gene: TRBV15

CDR3 DNA: TGTGCCAGCCGCGCCCGACGGGAGGTGGGAAGCACCGGGGAGCTGTTTTTT
CDR3 protein: CASRARREVGSTGELFF
J gene: TRBJ2-2
clone size: .
D gene: TRBD2
V gene: TRBV3-1/TRBV3-2

CDR3 DNA: TGTGCCAGCAGCTTGCCAGGGGCTAACTATGGCTACACCTTC
CDR3 protein: CASSLPGANYGYTF
J gene: TRBJ1-2
clone size: .
D gene: .
V gene: TRBV11-2

CDR3 DNA: TGTGCCACCCGAAAGCCGGGACAGGGGTTGACTGAAGCTTTCTTT
CDR3 protein: CATRKPGQGLTEAFF
J gene: TRBJ1-1
clone size: .
D gene: TRBD1
V gene: TRBV27

CDR3 DNA: TGTGCCAGCAGCTCAGGCGGGAACCTACTCTCCTACGAGCAGTACTTC
CDR3 protein: CASSSGGNLLSYEQYF
J gene: TRBJ2-7
clone size: .
D gene: .
V gene: TRBV5-4

CDR3 DNA: TGTGCCAGCAGTCCCCCGACAGGAAGGTGGGTTGGCTACACCTTC
CDR3 protein: CASSPPTGRWVGYTF
J gene: TRBJ1-2
clone size: .
D gene: .
V gene: TRBV28

CDR3 DNA: TGCGCCAGCAGCACGACAGGGGACACTGAAGCTTTCTTT
CDR3 protein: CASSTTGDTEAFF
J gene: TRBJ1-1
clone size: few
D gene: TRBD1
V gene: TRBV5-1

CDR3 DNA: TGTGCCAGCAGCTTAGGAGGCGGGCTAGGGGGTGAGCAGTTCTTC
CDR3 protein: CASSLGGGLGGEQFF
J gene: TRBJ2-1
clone size: .
D gene: .
V gene: TRBV7-6

CDR3 DNA: TGTGCCAGCAGCTTCCAGCAGGGCAATCAGCCCCAGCATTTT
CDR3 protein: CASSFQQGNQPQHF
J gene: TRBJ1-5
clone size: .
D gene: .
V gene: TRBV7-2

CDR3 DNA: TGCGCCAGCAGCTTGGGACAGCCTCCTGGTACGCAGTATTTT
CDR3 protein: CASSLGQPPGTQYF
J gene: TRBJ2-3
clone size: .
D gene: .
V gene: TRBV5-1